The TCR beta chain under discussion was sequenced for a study of cytomegalovirus exposure and HLA in healthy donors. V lost 1 base, J lost 8 bases, and 11 bases lay in between. The CDR3 totals 14 residues. The germline V gene has CDR1 SGHAT and CDR2 FQNNGV. Primers for the PCR totalled 60 Vbeta and 13 Jbeta. Sequencing was performed with immunoSEQ multiplex PCR; in TCRdb, only in-frame clones are kept and a portion is missing. The sample lists 100,000 to 150,000 clones, roughly 73% occurring once. Remarks on this clone: Its target is not known.

Overall study findings and caveats: Later analysis reportedly placed an Asian-associated ancestry cluster below the roughly 680-donor mean in N-insertions.

This chain uses TRBV11-2 with TRBJ1-4; perhaps TRBD1 as D (5 bases). The origin of this receptor is a man in his sixties in good health and CMV-seropositive. Sequencing input: PBMCs. The CDR3 loop reads CASSLAGYMEKLFF. DNA for the CDR3: TGTGCCAGCAGCTTAGCAGGGTACATGGAAAAACTGTTTTTT.